This entry concerns a single T cell receptor (beta chain). The antigen is undetermined. The entry originates in a study of cytotoxic CD8 clonotypes in ibrutinib-treated CLL. On the study more broadly: The study included around twelve relapsed/refractory and 15 treatment-naive patients; 17 had IGHV unmutated disease. Samples showed on average about 250,000 productive templates and 94,082 productive rearrangements.

Only in-frame clones appear in the TCRdb table, and some are missing; sequencing was by immunoSEQ multiplex PCR. The sample lists about 68,000 clones, about two thirds occurring once. Study-level points and caveats: Clonality increased at ibrutinib response, then returned toward baseline at progression.

Sequenced here: PBMCs, sampled after 12 months of ibrutinib treatment. The receptor comes from a human donor with chronic lymphocytic leukemia.

CDR3 coding DNA: TGTGCCTGGAGTGGGGCGGGCTATAATTCACCCCTCCACTTT. Protein product: CAWSGAGYNSPLHF. The chain recombines TRBV30 with TRBJ1-6; D is unresolved. The CDR3 consists of 14 residues. CDR1 is GTSNPN and CDR2 is SVGIG in the germline V gene (reference sequence). The germline V and J ends were trimmed by 1 base and 3 bases, with 7 bases remaining between them.